Shown below are 21 T cell receptor beta chains from a single sample sequenced in a study of monozygotic twins with inflammatory bowel disease. Reprocessing the 5' RACE reads, TCRdb reports a single entry for every CDR3 protein and omits DNA. Seen in this sample are 400,000 to 500,000 distinct CDR3 sequences; the ten most common clones hold approximately 2.3%. The sequenced sample consisted of blood. The receptors here all came from a human donor with ulcerative colitis or Crohn's disease, or a healthy co-twin of an affected twin (not recorded which).

This rearrangement joins TRBV7-2 to TRBJ1-2. The CDR3 sequence is 15 residues long. CDR1 and CDR2 from the germline V gene are SGHTA and FQGNSA. CDR3 region: CASSLKPGLDYGYTF.

The chain has TRBV20-1 and TRBJ2-7; TCRdb's D gene call, TRBD2, goes unchecked for lack of DNA. This CDR3 region has 14 residues. Germline V gene data show CDR1 as DFQATT and CDR2 as SNEGSKA (reference sequence). The CDR3 sequence: CSASGTRDSGEQYF.

V gene TRBV20-1 combines with J gene TRBJ2-3; absent DNA, TCRdb's TRBD1 call cannot be checked. Looked up from germline, CDR1 is DFQATT and CDR2 is SNEGSKA (reference sequence). CDR3 length equals 15 residues. The CDR3 loop is CSARDRGPSTDTQYF.

The chain couples TRBV30 to TRBJ1-6; TCRdb gives TRBD1 as the D gene, but with no DNA this cannot be confirmed. The CDR3 covers 15 residues. Germline CDR1 is GTSNPN and CDR2 is SVGIG (reference sequence). CDR3 sequence: CAWSPLQGRDSPLHF.

The chain links TRBV7-7 to TRBJ2-2; there is no DNA to check the TCRdb D call of TRBD2. Per germline, CDR1 SSHAT and CDR2 FNYEAQ (reference sequence). The CDR3 is 17 amino acids. The CDR3 loop reads CASFPLTRPEGTGELFF.

V usage is TRBV5-1 and J usage is TRBJ2-7; TCRdb proposes TRBD1, but this gene call is untestable without DNA. Germline values: CDR1 SGHRS, CDR2 YFSETQ. The CDR3 length is 14 residues. CDR3 residues: CASSGGRGSYEQYF.

The V call is TRBV5-1, the J call TRBJ2-7; the D call from TCRdb, TRBD1, cannot be confirmed without DNA. The CDR3 length is 15 residues. Germline V gene data show CDR1 as SGHRS and CDR2 as YFSETQ. This chain's CDR3 is CASSFSGTSSYEQYF.

The chain combines TRBV20-1 with TRBJ2-3; TCRdb gives TRBD2 as the D gene, but with no DNA this cannot be confirmed. From germline, CDR1 is DFQATT and CDR2 SNEGSKA (reference sequence). The CDR3 is 15 residues long. CDR3 amino acids: CSAGTSGLRIDTQYF.

The chain carries TRBV3-1 and TRBJ1-2. The CDR3 spans 15 residues. Looked up from germline, CDR1 is LGHDT and CDR2 is YNNKEL (reference sequence). The CDR3 spells CASSSDVGANYGYTF.

The V and J genes are TRBV7-6 and TRBJ2-1; with no DNA, the TCRdb D assignment of TRBD2 cannot be verified. In germline, CDR1 is SGHVS, CDR2 FNYEAQ. This CDR3 spans 17 amino acids. CDR3: CASSAGLAGFSYNEQFF.

The chain combines TRBV18 with TRBJ1-3. CDR3 length: 12 residues. CDR1 is KGHSH, CDR2 LQKENI, per germline. CDR3 protein: CASRDSGNTIYF.

V gene TRBV5-1 combines with J gene TRBJ2-5. The germline V gene has CDR1 SGHRS and CDR2 YFSETQ. The CDR3 has 13 residues. The CDR3 spells CASSLRQQETQYF.

The chain uses TRBV10-3 and TRBJ1-5. CDR1 is ENHRY, CDR2 SYGVKD, per germline. CDR3 size: 13 residues. This CDR3 reads CAISDRSNQPQHF.

The rearrangement joins TRBV18 to TRBJ1-4. CDR1 and CDR2 from the germline V gene are KGHSH and LQKENI. CDR3 length: 14 amino acids. The chain's CDR3 is CASSPPGSSEKLFF.

The chain has TRBV12-3 or TRBV12-4 and TRBJ1-1; TCRdb returns TRBD1, unconfirmable since there is no DNA. The CDR3 runs 14 residues. The CDR3: CASSYTTVATEAFF.

The J gene is TRBJ2-3, the V gene TRBV7-2; TCRdb reports TRBD2, a call that lacks DNA to check it against. The CDR3 runs 16 residues. Germline V lookup: CDR1 SGHTA, CDR2 FQGNSA. CDR3 region: CASSSNSGGRTDTQYF. Looking up the rest from reference TRBV7-2 and TRBJ2-3 gives the full variable domain: GAGVSQSPSNKVTEKGKDVELRCDPISGHTALYWYRQSLGQGLEFLIYFQGNSAPDKSGLPSDRFSAERTGGSVSTLTIQRTQQEDSAVYLCASSSNSGGRTDTQYFGPGTRLTVL.

The chain links TRBV6-2 or TRBV6-3 to TRBJ2-3; TCRdb's D call, TRBD1, is unchecked because there is no DNA. CDR3 length equals 20 residues. CDR1 and CDR2 from the germline V gene are MNHEY and SVGEGT. The CDR3 reads CASSRIPVADLTASTDTQYF.

This chain joins TRBV20-1 and TRBJ2-1; TCRdb's D gene call, TRBD2, goes unchecked for lack of DNA. This CDR3 has 19 amino acids. CDR1 is DFQATT, CDR2 SNEGSKA, per germline (reference sequence). CDR3 region: CSARDMASGRVFSYNEQFF.

This chain links TRBV7-2 with TRBJ2-1; the TCRdb D gene call, TRBD2, has no DNA to confirm it. This CDR3 comprises 15 residues. Germline-derived CDR1 and CDR2 are SGHTA and FQGNSA. CDR3 residues: CASSGTSSSYNEQFF.

The chain recombines TRBV5-1 with TRBJ1-3; TCRdb's D call, TRBD1, is unchecked because there is no DNA. The CDR3 is made up of 16 amino acids. Germline lookup yields CDR1 SGHRS and CDR2 YFSETQ. CDR3 protein: CASSQLQGMAGNTIYF. Complete variable domain (other parts from reference TRBV5-1 and TRBJ1-3): KAGVTQTPRYLIKTRGQQVTLSCSPISGHRSVSWYQQTPGQGLQFLFEYFSETQRNKGNFPGRFSGRQFSNSRSEMNVSTLELGDSALYLCASSQLQGMAGNTIYFGEGSWLTVV.

The rearrangement uses TRBV28 and TRBJ1-1. The CDR3 consists of 14 residues. From germline, CDR1 is MDHEN and CDR2 SYDVKM. The CDR3 sequence: CASSTSQGFTEAFF.